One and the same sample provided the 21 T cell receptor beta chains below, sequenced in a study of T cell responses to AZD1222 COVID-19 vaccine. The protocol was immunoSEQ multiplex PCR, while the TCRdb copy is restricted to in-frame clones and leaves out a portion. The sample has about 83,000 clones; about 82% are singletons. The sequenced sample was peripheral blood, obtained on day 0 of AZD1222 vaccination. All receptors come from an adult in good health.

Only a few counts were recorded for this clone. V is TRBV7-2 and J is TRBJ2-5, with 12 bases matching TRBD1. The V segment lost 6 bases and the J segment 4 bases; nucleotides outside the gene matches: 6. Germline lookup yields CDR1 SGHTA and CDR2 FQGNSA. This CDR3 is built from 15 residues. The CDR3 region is CASSSRGQGAETQYF. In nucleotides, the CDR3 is TGTGCCAGCAGTTCGCGGGGACAGGGGGCAGAGACCCAGTACTTC.

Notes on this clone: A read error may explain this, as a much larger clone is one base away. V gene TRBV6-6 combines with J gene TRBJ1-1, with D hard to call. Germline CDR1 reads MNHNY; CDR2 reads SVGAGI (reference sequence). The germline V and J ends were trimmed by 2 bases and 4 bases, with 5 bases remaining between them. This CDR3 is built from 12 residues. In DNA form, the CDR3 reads TGTGCCAGCAGTTACCTCGGCACTGAAGCTTTCTTT. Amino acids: CASSYLGTEAFF.

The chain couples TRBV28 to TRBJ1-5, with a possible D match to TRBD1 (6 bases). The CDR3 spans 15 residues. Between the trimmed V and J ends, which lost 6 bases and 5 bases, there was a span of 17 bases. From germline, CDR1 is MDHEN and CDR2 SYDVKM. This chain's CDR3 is CASSGGGARDQPQHF. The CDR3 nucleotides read TGTGCCAGCAGCGGAGGGGGGGCGCGCGATCAGCCCCAGCATTTT.

The CDR3: CAARDRLYEQYF. In DNA form, the CDR3 reads TGTGCCGCAAGGGACAGACTCTACGAGCAGTACTTC. The chain carries TRBV10-3 and TRBJ2-7; TRBD1 aligns across 7 bases. The CDR3 runs to 12 residues. V shed 11 bases and J 3 bases; nucleotides not matched to a gene: 7. Germline assignment: CDR1 ENHRY and CDR2 SYGVKD.

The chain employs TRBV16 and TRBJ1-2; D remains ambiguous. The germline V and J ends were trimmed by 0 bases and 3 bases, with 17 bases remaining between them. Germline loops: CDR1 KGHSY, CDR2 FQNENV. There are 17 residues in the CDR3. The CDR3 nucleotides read TGTGCCAGCAGCCAATCCTCGTCGGGCGCGGGCTACTATGGCTACACCTTC. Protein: CASSQSSSGAGYYGYTF.

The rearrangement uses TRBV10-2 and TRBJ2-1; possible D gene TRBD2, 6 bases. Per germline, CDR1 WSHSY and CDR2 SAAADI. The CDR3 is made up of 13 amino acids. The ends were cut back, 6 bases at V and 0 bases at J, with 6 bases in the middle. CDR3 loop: CASSGSSYNEQFF. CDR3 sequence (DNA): TGCGCCAGCAGCGGGAGCTCCTACAATGAGCAGTTCTTC.

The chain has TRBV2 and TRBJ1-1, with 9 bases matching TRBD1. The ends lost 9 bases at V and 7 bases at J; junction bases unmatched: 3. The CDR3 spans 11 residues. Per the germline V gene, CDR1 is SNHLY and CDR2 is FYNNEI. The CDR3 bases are TGTGCCAGGGGACAGGGCCTTGAAGCTTTCTTT. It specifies CARGQGLEAFF. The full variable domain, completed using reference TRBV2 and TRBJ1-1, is EPEVTQTPSHQVTQMGQEVILRCVPISNHLYFYWYRQILGQKVEFLVSFYNNEISEKSEIFDDQFSVERPDGSNFTLKIRSTKLEDSAMYFCARGQGLEAFFGQGTRLTVV.

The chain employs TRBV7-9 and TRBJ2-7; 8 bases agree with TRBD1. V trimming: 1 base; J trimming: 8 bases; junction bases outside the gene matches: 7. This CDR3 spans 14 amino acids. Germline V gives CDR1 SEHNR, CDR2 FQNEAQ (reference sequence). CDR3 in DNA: TGTGCCAGCAGCTTAGGCCGGACAGGGATGAAGCAGTACTTC. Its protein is CASSLGRTGMKQYF.

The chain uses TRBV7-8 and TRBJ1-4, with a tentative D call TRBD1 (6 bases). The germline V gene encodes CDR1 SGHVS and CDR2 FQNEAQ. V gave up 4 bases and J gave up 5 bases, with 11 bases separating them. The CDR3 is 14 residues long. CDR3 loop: CASSSRDTNEKLFF. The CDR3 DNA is TGTGCCAGCAGCTCCCGGGACACGAATGAAAAACTGTTTTTT.

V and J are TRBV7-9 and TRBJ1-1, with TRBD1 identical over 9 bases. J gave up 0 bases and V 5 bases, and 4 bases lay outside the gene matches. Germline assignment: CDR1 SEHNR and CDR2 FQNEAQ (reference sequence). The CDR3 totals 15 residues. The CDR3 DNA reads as TGTGCCAGCAGCGCTAGGGACAGGGTGAACACTGAAGCTTTCTTT. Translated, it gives CASSARDRVNTEAFF.

CDR3 amino acids: CAWSVGRGTEKLFF. The CDR3 nucleotides are TGTGCCTGGAGTGTGGGCCGGGGGACTGAAAAACTGTTTTTT. The V gene is TRBV30, the J gene TRBJ1-4, with a possible D match to TRBD1 (5 bases). The V gene's germline CDR1 is GTSNPN and CDR2 SVGIG (reference sequence). The V gene lost 0 bases and the J gene lost 7 bases, with 12 bases spanning the gap. CDR3 length: 14 amino acids. The complete variable domain, with remaining parts taken from reference TRBV30 and TRBJ1-4, reads SQTIHQWPATLVQPVGSPLSLECTVEGTSNPNLYWYRQAAGRGLQLLFYSVGIGQISSEVPQNLSASRPQDRQFILSSKKLLLSDSGFYLCAWSVGRGTEKLFFGSGTQLSVL.

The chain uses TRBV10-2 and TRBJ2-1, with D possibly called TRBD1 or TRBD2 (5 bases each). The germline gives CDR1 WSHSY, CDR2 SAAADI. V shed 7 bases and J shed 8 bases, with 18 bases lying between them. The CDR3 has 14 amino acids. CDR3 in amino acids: CASTSGTNLDEQFF. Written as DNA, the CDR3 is TGCGCCAGCACCTCCGGGACGAACCTCGATGAGCAGTTCTTC.

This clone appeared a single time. CDR3 bases: TGTGCCAGCTCACTCGCCGGGACTACATTGTACAATGAGCAGTTCTTC. It encodes CASSLAGTTLYNEQFF. The rearrangement links TRBV18 to TRBJ2-1; 7 positions agree with TRBD2. Germline lookup yields CDR1 KGHSH and CDR2 LQKENI. Trimming cost V 4 bases and J 4 bases; bases outside gene matches: 10. This CDR3 is built from 16 residues. Full variable domain (remainder filled in from reference TRBV18 and TRBJ2-1): NAGVMQNPRHLVRRRGQEARLRCSPMKGHSHVYWYRQLPEEGLKFMVYLQKENIIDESGMPKERFSAEFPKEGPSILRIQQVVRGDSAAYFCASSLAGTTLYNEQFFGPGTRLTVL.

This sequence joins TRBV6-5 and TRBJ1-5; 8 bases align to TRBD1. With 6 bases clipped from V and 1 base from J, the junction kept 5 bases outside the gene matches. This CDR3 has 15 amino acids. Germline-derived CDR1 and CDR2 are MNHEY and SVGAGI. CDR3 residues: CASRPTGGSNQPQHF. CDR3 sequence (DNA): TGTGCCAGCAGGCCCACAGGGGGGAGCAATCAGCCCCAGCATTTT.

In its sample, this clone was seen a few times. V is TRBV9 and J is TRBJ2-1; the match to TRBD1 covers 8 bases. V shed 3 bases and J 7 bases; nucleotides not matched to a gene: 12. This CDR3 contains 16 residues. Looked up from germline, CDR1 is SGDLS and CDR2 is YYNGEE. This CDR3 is CASSADVRGLWNEQFF. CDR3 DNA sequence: TGTGCCAGCAGCGCGGACGTCAGGGGGCTGTGGAATGAGCAGTTCTTC.

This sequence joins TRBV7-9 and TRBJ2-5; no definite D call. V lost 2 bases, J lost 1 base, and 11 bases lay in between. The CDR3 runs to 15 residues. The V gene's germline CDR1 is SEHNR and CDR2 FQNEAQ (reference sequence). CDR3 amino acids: CASSLFPRPQETQYF. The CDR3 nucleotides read TGTGCCAGCAGCTTATTCCCTAGGCCCCAAGAGACCCAGTACTTC. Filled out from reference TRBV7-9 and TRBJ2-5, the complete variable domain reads DTGVSQNPRHKITKRGQNVTFRCDPISEHNRLYWYRQTLGQGPEFLTYFQNEAQLEKSRLLSDRFSAERPKGSFSTLEIQRTEQGDSAMYLCASSLFPRPQETQYFGPGTRLLVL.

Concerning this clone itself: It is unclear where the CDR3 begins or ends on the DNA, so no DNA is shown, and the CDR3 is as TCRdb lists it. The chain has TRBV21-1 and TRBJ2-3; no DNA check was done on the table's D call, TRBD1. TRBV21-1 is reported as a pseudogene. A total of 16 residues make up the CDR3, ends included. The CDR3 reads CASSPLWGPGTDTQYF.

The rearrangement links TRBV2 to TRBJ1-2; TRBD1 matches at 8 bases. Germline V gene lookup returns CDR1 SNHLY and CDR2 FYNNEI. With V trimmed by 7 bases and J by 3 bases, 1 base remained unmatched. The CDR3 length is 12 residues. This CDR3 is CASKDRDYGYTF. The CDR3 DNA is TGTGCCAGCAAGGACAGGGACTATGGCTACACCTTC.

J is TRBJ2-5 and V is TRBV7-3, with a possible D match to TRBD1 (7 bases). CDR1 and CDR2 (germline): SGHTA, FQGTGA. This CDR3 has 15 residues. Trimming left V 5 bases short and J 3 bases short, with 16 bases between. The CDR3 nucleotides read TGTGCCAGCAGCCCCCAGGGGGGATTCGAAGAGACCCAGTACTTC. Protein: CASSPQGGFEETQYF.

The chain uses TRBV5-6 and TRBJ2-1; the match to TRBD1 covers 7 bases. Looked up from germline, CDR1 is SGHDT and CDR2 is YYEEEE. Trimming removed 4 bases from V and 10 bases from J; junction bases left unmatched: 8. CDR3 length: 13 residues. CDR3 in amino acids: CASSDGQVWEQFF. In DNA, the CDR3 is TGTGCCAGCAGCGACGGACAGGTTTGGGAGCAGTTCTTC.

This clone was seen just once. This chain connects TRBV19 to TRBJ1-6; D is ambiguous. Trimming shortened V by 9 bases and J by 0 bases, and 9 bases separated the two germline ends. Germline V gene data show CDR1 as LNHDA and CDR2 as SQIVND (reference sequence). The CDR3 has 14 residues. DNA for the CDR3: TGTGCCAGCCAAAGAAGCTCCTATAATTCACCCCTCCACTTT. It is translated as CASQRSSYNSPLHF. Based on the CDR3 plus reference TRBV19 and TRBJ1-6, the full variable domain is DGGITQSPKYLFRKEGQNVTLSCEQNLNHDAMYWYRQDPGQGLRLIYYSQIVNDFQKGDIAEGYSVSREKKESFPLTVTSAQKNPTAFYLCASQRSSYNSPLHFGNGTRLTVT.